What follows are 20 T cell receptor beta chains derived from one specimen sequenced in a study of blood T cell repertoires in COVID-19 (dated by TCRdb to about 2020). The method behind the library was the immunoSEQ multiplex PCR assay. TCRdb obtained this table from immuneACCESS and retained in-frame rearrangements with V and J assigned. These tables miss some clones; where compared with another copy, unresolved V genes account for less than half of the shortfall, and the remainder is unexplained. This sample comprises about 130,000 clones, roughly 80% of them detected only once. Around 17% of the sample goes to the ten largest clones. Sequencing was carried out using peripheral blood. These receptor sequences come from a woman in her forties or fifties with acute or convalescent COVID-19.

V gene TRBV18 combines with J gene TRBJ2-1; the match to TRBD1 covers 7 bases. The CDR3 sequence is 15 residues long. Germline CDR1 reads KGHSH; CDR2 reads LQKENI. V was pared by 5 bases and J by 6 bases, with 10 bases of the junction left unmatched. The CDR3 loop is CASSFNRGDTNEQFF. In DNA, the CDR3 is TGTGCCAGCTCATTCAACAGGGGCGATACCAATGAGCAGTTCTTC. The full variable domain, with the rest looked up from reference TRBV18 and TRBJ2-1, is NAGVMQNPRHLVRRRGQEARLRCSPMKGHSHVYWYRQLPEEGLKFMVYLQKENIIDESGMPKERFSAEFPKEGPSILRIQQVVRGDSAAYFCASSFNRGDTNEQFFGPGTRLTVL.

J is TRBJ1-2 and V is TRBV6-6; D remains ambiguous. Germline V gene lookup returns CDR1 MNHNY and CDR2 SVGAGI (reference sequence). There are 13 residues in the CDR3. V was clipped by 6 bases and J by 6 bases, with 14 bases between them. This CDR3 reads CASSPIIRDGYTF. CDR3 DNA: TGTGCCAGCAGCCCTATTATCCGGGATGGCTACACCTTC.

CDR3 loop: CASSYPGGGNTEAFF. The CDR3 coding sequence is TGTGCCAGCAGCTACCCGGGGGGCGGGAACACTGAAGCTTTCTTT. The chain has TRBV6-6 and TRBJ1-1, with a possible D match to TRBD1 (6 bases). The V gene lost 6 bases and the J gene lost 1 base, with 15 bases spanning the gap. This CDR3 spans 15 amino acids. CDR1 and CDR2 (germline): MNHNY, SVGAGI (reference sequence).

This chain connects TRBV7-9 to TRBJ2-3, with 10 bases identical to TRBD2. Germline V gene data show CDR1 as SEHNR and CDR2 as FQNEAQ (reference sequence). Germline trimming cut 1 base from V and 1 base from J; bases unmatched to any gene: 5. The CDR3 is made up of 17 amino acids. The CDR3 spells CASSLVNLAGGTDTQYF. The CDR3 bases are TGTGCCAGCAGCTTAGTGAATCTAGCGGGGGGCACAGATACGCAGTATTTT.

CDR3 sequence reads: CASSQGKDREVEKLFF. The CDR3 region has the DNA TGTGCCAGCAGCCAAGGGAAGGACAGGGAGGTTGAAAAACTGTTTTTT. This sequence joins TRBV4-2 and TRBJ1-4, with 8 bases matching TRBD1. This CDR3 comprises 16 residues. Germline V gives CDR1 LGHNA, CDR2 YNFKEQ. The V gene end was trimmed by 1 base and the J gene end by 7 bases; junction bases not matched to a gene: 8.

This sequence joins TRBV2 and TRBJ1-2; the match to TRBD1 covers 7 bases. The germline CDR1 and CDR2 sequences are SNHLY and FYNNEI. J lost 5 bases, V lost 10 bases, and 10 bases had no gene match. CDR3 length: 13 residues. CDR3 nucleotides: TGTGCCACCCGGGGACAGAGCCCATATGGCTACACCTTC. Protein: CATRGQSPYGYTF.

The CDR3 spells CASSYSSSGGYNEQFF. The CDR3 region has the DNA TGTGCCAGCAGTTACTCGAGTAGCGGGGGTTATAATGAGCAGTTCTTC. This sequence joins TRBV6-5 and TRBJ2-1, with TRBD2 matching over 9 bases. V gave up 0 bases and J gave up 7 bases; unmatched junction bases: 7. The CDR3 length is 16 residues. Germline V gene lookup returns CDR1 MNHEY and CDR2 SVGAGI.

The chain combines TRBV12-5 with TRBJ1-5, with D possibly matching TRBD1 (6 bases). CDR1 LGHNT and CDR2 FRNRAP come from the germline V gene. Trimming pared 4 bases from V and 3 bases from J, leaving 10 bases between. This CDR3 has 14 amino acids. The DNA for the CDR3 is TGTGCTAGTGGTTCCGGACAGTACAATCAGCCCCAGCATTTT. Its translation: CASGSGQYNQPQHF.

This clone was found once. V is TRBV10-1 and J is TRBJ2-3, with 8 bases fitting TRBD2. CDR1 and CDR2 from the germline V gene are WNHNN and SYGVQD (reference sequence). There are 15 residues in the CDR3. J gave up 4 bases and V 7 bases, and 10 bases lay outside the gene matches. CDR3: CASKLAGGSADTQYF. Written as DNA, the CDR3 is TGCGCCAGCAAATTGGCGGGGGGTTCGGCAGATACGCAGTATTTT.

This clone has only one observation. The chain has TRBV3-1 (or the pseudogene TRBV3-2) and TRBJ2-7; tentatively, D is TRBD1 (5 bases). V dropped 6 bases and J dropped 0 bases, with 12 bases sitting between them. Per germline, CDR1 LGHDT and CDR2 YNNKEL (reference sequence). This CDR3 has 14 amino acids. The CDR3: CASSTTVDSYEQYF. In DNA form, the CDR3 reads TGTGCCAGCAGTACGACAGTCGACTCCTACGAGCAGTACTTC.

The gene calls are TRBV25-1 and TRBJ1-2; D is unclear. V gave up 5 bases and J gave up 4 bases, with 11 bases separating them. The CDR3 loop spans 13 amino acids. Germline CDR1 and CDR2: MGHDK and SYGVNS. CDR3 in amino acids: CASSRELTYGYTF. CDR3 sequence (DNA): TGTGCCAGCAGTAGAGAGCTAACCTATGGCTACACCTTC.

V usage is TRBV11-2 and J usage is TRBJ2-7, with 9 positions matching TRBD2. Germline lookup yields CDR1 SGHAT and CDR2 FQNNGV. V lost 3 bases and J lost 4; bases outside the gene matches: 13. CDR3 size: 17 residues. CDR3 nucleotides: TGTGCCAGCAGCTTGCGGGGGGGGTCCGCTATCCGGTACGAGCAGTACTTC. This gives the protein CASSLRGGSAIRYEQYF.

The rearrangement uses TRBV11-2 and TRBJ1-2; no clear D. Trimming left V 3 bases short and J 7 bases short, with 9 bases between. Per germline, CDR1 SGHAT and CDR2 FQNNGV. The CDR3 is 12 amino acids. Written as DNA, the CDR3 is TGTGCCAGCAGCTTTGAGGGTTCTGGCTACACCTTC. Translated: CASSFEGSGYTF.

As DNA, the CDR3 is TGTGCCAGCAGCCATTTTGGACAGGGAGCTTTCCTCCTCCACTTT. This codes for CASSHFGQGAFLLHF. J is TRBJ1-6 and V is TRBV14; 8 nucleotides align to TRBD1. Unmatched junction bases numbered 13, after V lost 3 bases and J lost 15 bases. In germline, CDR1 is SGHDN, CDR2 FVKESK. This CDR3 contains 15 residues.

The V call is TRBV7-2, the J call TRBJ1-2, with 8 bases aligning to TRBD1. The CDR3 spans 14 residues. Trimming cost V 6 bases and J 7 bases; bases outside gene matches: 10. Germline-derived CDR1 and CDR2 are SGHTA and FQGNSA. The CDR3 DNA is TGTGCCAGCAGAGATGGACAGGGATACGCTGGCTACACCTTC. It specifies CASRDGQGYAGYTF.

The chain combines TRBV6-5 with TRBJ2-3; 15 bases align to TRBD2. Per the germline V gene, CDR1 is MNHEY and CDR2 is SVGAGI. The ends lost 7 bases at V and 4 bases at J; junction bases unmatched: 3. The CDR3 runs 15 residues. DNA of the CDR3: TGTGCCAGCAAGGGACTAGCGGGGGGACCAGATACGCAGTATTTT. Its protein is CASKGLAGGPDTQYF.

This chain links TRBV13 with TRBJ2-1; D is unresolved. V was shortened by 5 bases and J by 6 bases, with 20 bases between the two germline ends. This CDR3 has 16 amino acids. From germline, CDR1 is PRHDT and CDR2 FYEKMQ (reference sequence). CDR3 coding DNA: TGTGCCAGCAGCCTACTCGGTCTCTCCTTCCCCAATGAGCAGTTCTTC. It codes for CASSLLGLSFPNEQFF.

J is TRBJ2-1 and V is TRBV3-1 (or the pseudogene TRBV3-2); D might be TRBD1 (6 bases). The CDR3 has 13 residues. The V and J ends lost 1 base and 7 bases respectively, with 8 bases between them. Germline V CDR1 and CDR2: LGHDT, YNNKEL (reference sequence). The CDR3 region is CASSQATGNEQFF. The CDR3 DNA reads TGTGCCAGCAGCCAAGCAACAGGGAATGAGCAGTTCTTC.

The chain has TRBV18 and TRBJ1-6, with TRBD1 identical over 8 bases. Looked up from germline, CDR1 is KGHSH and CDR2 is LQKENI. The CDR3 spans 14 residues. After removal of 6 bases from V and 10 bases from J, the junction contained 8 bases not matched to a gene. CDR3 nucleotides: TGTGCCAGCTCCGGACAGGGCGGACGATCACCCCTCCACTTT. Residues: CASSGQGGRSPLHF.

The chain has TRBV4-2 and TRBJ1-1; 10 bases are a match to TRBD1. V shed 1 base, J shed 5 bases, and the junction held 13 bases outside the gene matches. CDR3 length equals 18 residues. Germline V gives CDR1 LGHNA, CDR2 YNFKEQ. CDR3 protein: CASSQGGTGSGQGTEAFF. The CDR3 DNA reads TGTGCCAGCAGCCAAGGAGGGACCGGCTCGGGACAGGGGACTGAAGCTTTCTTT.